This T cell receptor (beta chain) was retrieved from a study of T cells in Graves' hyperthyroidism and ophthalmopathy. The CDR3 is 14 residues long. V lost 4 bases to trimming and J lost 9 bases; unmatched junction nucleotides: 5. Germline loops: CDR1 MNHEY, CDR2 SVGAGI. TCR beta CDR3 regions were amplified from RNA. The HTBI primer set served for first-round RT-PCR of the TCR CDR3. TCRdb re-analysed the multiplex PCR reads in MiXCR, keeping a single row per CDR3 protein. The sample has 490,000 or so distinct CDR3 sequences, roughly 23% seen once; the top ten hold 45% to 55%. Whole-study results and caveats: Stable hyperthyroidism was separated from ophthalmopathy by a model based on 13 V-J features.

As regards this clonotype: The antigen is not known.

The study excluded patients with uncontrolled infection, other autoimmune disease, pregnancy or lactation. The TCR was taken from a woman in her sixties or seventies with Graves' ophthalmopathy. Material for sequencing was blood. This sequence joins TRBV6-5 and TRBJ2-1, with TRBD2 matching over 11 bases. The CDR3 sequence is CASSCTSGSAEQFF. The CDR3 DNA follows: TGTGCCAGCAGTTGTACTAGCGGGAGTGCTGAGCAGTTCTTC.